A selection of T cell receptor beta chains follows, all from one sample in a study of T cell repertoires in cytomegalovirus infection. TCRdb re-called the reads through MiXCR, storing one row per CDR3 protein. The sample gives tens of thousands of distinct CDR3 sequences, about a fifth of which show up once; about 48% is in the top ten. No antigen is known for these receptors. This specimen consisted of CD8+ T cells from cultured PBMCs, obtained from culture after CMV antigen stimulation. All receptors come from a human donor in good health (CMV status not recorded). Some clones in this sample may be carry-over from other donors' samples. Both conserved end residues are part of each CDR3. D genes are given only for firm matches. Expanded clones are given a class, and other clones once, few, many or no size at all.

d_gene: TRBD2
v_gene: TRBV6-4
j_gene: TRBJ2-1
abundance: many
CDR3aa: CASSEDGTSGGLYNEQFF
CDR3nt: TGTGCCAGCAGTGAGGATGGGACTAGCGGGGGGCTATACAATGAGCAGTTCTTC

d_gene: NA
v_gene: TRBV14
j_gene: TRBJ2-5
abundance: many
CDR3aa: CASSQDPGARRETQYF
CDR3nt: TGTGCCAGCAGCCAAGATCCGGGGGCGCGACGGGAGACCCAGTACTTC

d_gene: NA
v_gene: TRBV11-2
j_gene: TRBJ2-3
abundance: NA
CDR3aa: CASSLRGGPSEDTQYF
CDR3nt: TGTGCCAGCAGCTTAAGAGGGGGACCCTCCGAAGATACGCAGTATTTT

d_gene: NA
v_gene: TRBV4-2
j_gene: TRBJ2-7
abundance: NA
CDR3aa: CASSQDIVRASYEQYF
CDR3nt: TGTGCCAGCAGCCAAGATATCGTACGGGCCTCCTACGAGCAGTACTTC

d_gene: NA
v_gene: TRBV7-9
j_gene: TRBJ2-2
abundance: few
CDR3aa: CASTSTETRGTGELFF
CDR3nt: TGTGCCAGCACCTCCACTGAGACTAGGGGGACCGGGGAGCTGTTTTTT

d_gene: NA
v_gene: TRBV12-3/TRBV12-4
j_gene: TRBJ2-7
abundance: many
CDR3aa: CASSFPPVGSSYEQYF
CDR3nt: TGTGCCAGCAGTTTCCCCCCCGTGGGAAGCTCCTACGAGCAGTACTTC

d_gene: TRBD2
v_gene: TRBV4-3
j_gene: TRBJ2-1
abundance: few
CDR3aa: CASSQDFPGGMDEQFF
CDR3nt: TGCGCCAGCAGCCAAGATTTTCCCGGGGGGATGGATGAGCAGTTCTTC

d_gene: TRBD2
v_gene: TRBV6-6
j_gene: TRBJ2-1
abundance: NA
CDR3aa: CANTPGGINEQFF
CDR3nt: TGTGCCAACACCCCGGGGGGGATCAATGAGCAGTTCTTC

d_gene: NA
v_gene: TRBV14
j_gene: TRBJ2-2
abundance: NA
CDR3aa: CASSRDDRDKNTGELFF
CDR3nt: TGTGCCAGCAGCCGAGACGACCGGGACAAGAACACCGGGGAGCTGTTTTTT

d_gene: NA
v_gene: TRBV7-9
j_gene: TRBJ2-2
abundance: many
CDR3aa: CASSLVTGELFF
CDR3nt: TGTGCCAGCAGCTTAGTTACCGGGGAGCTGTTTTTT

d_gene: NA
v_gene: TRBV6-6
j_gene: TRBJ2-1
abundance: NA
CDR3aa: CASSNFGTQTYNEQFF
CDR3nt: TGTGCCAGCAGTAATTTCGGGACTCAGACCTACAATGAGCAGTTCTTC